This T cell receptor beta chain appears in the sequencing data of a study of early T cells in non-severe SARS-CoV-2 infection. The study's findings and limits: VDJdb matching skewed toward anti-spike CD8 responses, missing private and CD4 specificities.

On this clonotype itself: The antigen remains undetermined.

The CDR3 loop spans 13 amino acids. Germline loops: CDR1 MNHEY, CDR2 SVGAGI. Trimming took off 6 bases at V and 8 bases at J, with 16 bases between the two ends. MiXCR, applied by TCRdb to the 5' RACE reads, yields one record per CDR3 protein. The profile shows roughly 100,000 distinct CDR3 sequences, approximately 14% of them singletons. This chain joins TRBV6-5 and TRBJ1-2; D gene ambiguous. The sample taken for sequencing was whole blood. The receptor was derived from an adult who was a healthcare worker with PCR-confirmed SARS-CoV-2 infection or an uninfected control (not recorded which). The CDR3 loop is CASSKFGYGGYTF. The DNA for the CDR3 is TGTGCCAGCAGCAAGTTTGGATATGGAGGCTACACCTTC.